One sample yielded the 18 T cell receptor beta chains listed below, sequenced in a study of blood T cells in healthy people across ages. Together with a sample-barcoded 5' primer, a J-beta primer mix was included in a second PCR lasting about 6 to 11 cycles. Using its own MiXCR run on the 5' RACE reads, TCRdb lists one record per CDR3 protein. The sample lists 550,000 to 650,000 distinct CDR3 sequences, 25% to 35% occurring once. Another study also made use of these data, one on T cells of mothers and their children.

The specimen sequenced was blood. These TCRs come from a boy aged 2 to 10 in good health.

The chain employs TRBV15 and TRBJ2-7, with 8 bases matching TRBD2. CDR1 LNHNV and CDR2 YYDKDF come from the germline V gene (reference sequence). The CDR3 length is 17 residues. Unmatched junction bases numbered 8, after V lost 0 bases and J lost 1 base. CDR3: CATSRDSTSGSSYEQYF. Here the CDR3 DNA reads TGTGCCACCAGCAGAGATTCAACAAGCGGGAGTTCCTACGAGCAGTACTTC.

This clonotype was counted a few times. V usage is TRBV7-2 and J usage is TRBJ2-3, with TRBD2 matching over 7 bases. The trim removed 0 bases at V and 5 bases at J, leaving 5 bases unmatched. This CDR3 comprises 15 residues. Germline-derived CDR1 and CDR2 are SGHTA and FQGNSA. The CDR3 here is CASSLAVTSVDTQYF. Here the CDR3 DNA reads TGTGCCAGCAGCTTAGCTGTAACTAGCGTAGATACGCAGTATTTT.

The chain joins TRBV20-1 to TRBJ2-7; tentatively, D is TRBD1 (8 bases). Trimming pared 4 bases from V and 3 bases from J, leaving 13 bases between. CDR3 length equals 13 residues. Per the germline V gene, CDR1 is DFQATT and CDR2 is SNEGSKA (reference sequence). The CDR3 sequence: CSAKDREGYEQYF. CDR3 bases: TGCAGTGCTAAGGACAGGGAGGGCTACGAGCAGTACTTC.

The rearrangement joins TRBV5-1 to TRBJ2-3, with D perhaps matching TRBD1 or TRBD2 (5 bases each). This CDR3 comprises 16 residues. Germline V gene data show CDR1 as SGHRS and CDR2 as YFSETQ. V was clipped by 5 bases and J by 6 bases, with 22 bases between them. The chain's CDR3 is CASRPGNGAGSDTQYF. The CDR3 region has the DNA TGCGCCAGCAGACCTGGGAACGGGGCCGGATCTGATACGCAGTATTTT.

The genes are TRBV5-1 and TRBJ1-5; TRBD1 matches at 9 bases. V gave up 3 bases and J gave up 1 base; unmatched junction bases: 2. Germline CDR1 reads SGHRS; CDR2 reads YFSETQ. This CDR3 contains 15 residues. The CDR3, as DNA: TGCGCCAGCAGCTGGGGGACAGGGAGCAATCAGCCCCAGCATTTT. It codes for CASSWGTGSNQPQHF.

V and J are TRBV29-1 and TRBJ2-5; TRBD2 matches at 7 bases. The CDR3 spans 16 residues. With 1 base clipped from V and 5 bases from J, the junction kept 13 bases outside the gene matches. Per germline, CDR1 SQVTM and CDR2 ANQGSEA. The CDR3 sequence: CSVEAPRGVSAETQYF. CDR3 coding DNA: TGCAGCGTTGAAGCCCCACGGGGGGTCTCGGCGGAGACCCAGTACTTC.

This clonotype was seen once. The V gene is TRBV29-1, the J gene TRBJ2-3; 7 nucleotides line up with TRBD2. Germline values: CDR1 SQVTM, CDR2 ANQGSEA. V trimming: 4 bases; J trimming: 10 bases; junction bases outside the gene matches: 5. The length of the CDR3 is 11 residues. CDR3 amino acids: CSVAAGEAQYF. The CDR3 bases are TGCAGCGTTGCCGCGGGGGAGGCGCAGTATTTT.

J is TRBJ2-2 and V is TRBV7-9; D uncertain. V lost 3 bases and J 0 bases, leaving 17 bases between the germline ends. CDR1 and CDR2 from the germline V gene are SEHNR and FQNEAQ (reference sequence). CDR3 length: 18 amino acids. The CDR3 region is CASSFPPRTPANTGELFF. CDR3 sequence (DNA): TGTGCCAGCAGCTTCCCTCCTAGGACGCCCGCGAACACCGGGGAGCTGTTTTTT.

In this sample, this clonotype turned up a few times. The rearrangement links TRBV29-1 to TRBJ2-4; TRBD1 might be the D (5 bases). This CDR3 is built from 12 residues. Trimming cost V 6 bases and J 0 bases, with 6 bases left between them. Looked up from germline, CDR1 is SQVTM and CDR2 is ANQGSEA. CDR3 in DNA: TGCAGCGTGACAGTAGCCAAAAACATTCAGTACTTC. This codes for CSVTVAKNIQYF.

This clonotype has more than one count but fewer than ten. One end of the junction is discordant with germline, which a read error may explain. This rearrangement joins TRBV12-3 or TRBV12-4 to TRBJ2-3, with 11 bases identical to TRBD2. The length of the CDR3 is 13 residues. In DNA form, the CDR3 reads TGCGCCAGCAGTTTTAGCGGGAGGGCTACGCAGTATTTT. As protein: CASSFSGRATQYF.

This chain uses TRBV7-2 with TRBJ2-5; 13 bases agree with TRBD2. Germline values: CDR1 SGHTA, CDR2 FQGNSA. The CDR3 runs to 16 residues. V was pared by 6 bases and J by 1 base, with 5 bases of the junction left unmatched. The DNA of the CDR3 is TGTGCCAGCAGTAATCGACTAGCGGGAGGCCAAGAGACCCAGTACTTC. Its translation is CASSNRLAGGQETQYF.

The table lists this clonotype with a few counts. This rearrangement joins TRBV6-4 to TRBJ1-2; 9 nucleotides line up with TRBD1. V lost 2 bases and J lost 8; bases outside the gene matches: 0. In germline, CDR1 is MRHNA, CDR2 SNTAGT. The CDR3 has 12 amino acids. The CDR3, as DNA: TGTGCCAGCAGTGACGGGACAGGGGGCTACACCTTC. Protein product: CASSDGTGGYTF.

There are a few counts of this clonotype. The V call is TRBV4-1, the J call TRBJ2-1, with D maybe TRBD2 (5 bases). Germline-derived CDR1 and CDR2 are MGHRA and YSYEKL. The CDR3 consists of 13 residues. V shed 0 bases and J shed 9 bases, with 9 bases lying between them. CDR3 nucleotide sequence: TGCGCCAGCAGCCAAGAGTCTACTAGTGAGCAGTTCTTC. This translates into CASSQESTSEQFF.

The chain joins TRBV10-3 to TRBJ2-5, with D perhaps matching TRBD1 or TRBD2 (5 bases each). Trimming left V 11 bases short and J 1 base short, with 14 bases between. Germline assignment: CDR1 ENHRY and CDR2 SYGVKD. The CDR3 is 13 amino acids. As DNA, the CDR3 is TGTGCCGTTGGGGACGGGGCCCAAGAGACCCAGTACTTC. Protein: CAVGDGAQETQYF.

The V call is TRBV5-1, the J call TRBJ2-7; 12 nucleotides line up with TRBD2. Trimming took 0 bases from V and 4 from J; bases not matched to a gene: 5. The CDR3 has 16 residues. In germline, CDR1 is SGHRS, CDR2 YFSETQ. Here the CDR3 DNA reads TGCGCCAGCAGCTTGGAAGCGACTAGCGGGGGTTACGAGCAGTACTTC. Encoded protein: CASSLEATSGGYEQYF. The whole variable domain, filled in from reference TRBV5-1 and TRBJ2-7, reads KAGVTQTPRYLIKTRGQQVTLSCSPISGHRSVSWYQQTPGQGLQFLFEYFSETQRNKGNFPGRFSGRQFSNSRSEMNVSTLELGDSALYLCASSLEATSGGYEQYFGPGTRLTVT.

This clonotype was counted a few times. The gene calls are TRBV27 and TRBJ2-2, with 7 bases aligning to TRBD2. Germline V lookup: CDR1 MNHEY, CDR2 SMNVEV (reference sequence). Losses at the gene ends were 4 bases for V and 3 bases for J; bases not matched to a gene: 8. The CDR3 covers 16 residues. The CDR3 spells CASSWRAGEHTGELFF. The DNA for the CDR3 is TGTGCCAGCAGTTGGAGGGCGGGAGAGCACACCGGGGAGCTGTTTTTT.

Points on this clonotype: One junction end disagrees with the germline gene, perhaps due to a read error. The chain links TRBV12-3 or TRBV12-4 to TRBJ2-5; 7 nucleotides line up with TRBD2. The DNA end is a closer match to TRBJ2-1, so the J assignment may be wrong. CDR3 length equals 13 residues. The CDR3 DNA reads TGTGCCAGCAGGCTAGCGGCCTACAGTGAGCAGTTCTTC. Translating gives CASRLAAYSEQFF.

The rearrangement links TRBV7-2 to TRBJ2-6, with TRBD2 matching 7 bases. This CDR3 is 19 amino acids long. V gave up 5 bases and J gave up 0 bases; unmatched junction bases: 13. Germline V CDR1 and CDR2: SGHTA, FQGNSA. The DNA for the CDR3 is TGTGCCAGCAGCAAGACCCCTAGCGGCGGATACTCTGGGGCCAACGTCCTGACTTTC. It yields the protein CASSKTPSGGYSGANVLTF.